This TCR beta chain emerged from a study of chemoradiotherapy in HPV16-positive cancers. TCRdb's copy holds only in-frame clones and misses some; the assay was immunoSEQ multiplex PCR. The table lists fewer than 25,000 clones, roughly 90% of them singletons. Trimming removed 3 bases at V and 9 bases at J, with 6 bases between. The germline gives CDR1 DFQATT, CDR2 SNEGSKA (reference sequence). This CDR3 is 10 amino acids long. Sequencing used blood, obtained from a patient who underwent chemoradiotherapy. The TCR originated in a human donor with HPV-associated anogenital cancer. The chain carries TRBV20-1 and TRBJ2-1; D is uncertain. The CDR3 region is CSASNIEQFF. For the CDR3, the DNA is TGCAGTGCTAGTAATATTGAGCAGTTCTTC.